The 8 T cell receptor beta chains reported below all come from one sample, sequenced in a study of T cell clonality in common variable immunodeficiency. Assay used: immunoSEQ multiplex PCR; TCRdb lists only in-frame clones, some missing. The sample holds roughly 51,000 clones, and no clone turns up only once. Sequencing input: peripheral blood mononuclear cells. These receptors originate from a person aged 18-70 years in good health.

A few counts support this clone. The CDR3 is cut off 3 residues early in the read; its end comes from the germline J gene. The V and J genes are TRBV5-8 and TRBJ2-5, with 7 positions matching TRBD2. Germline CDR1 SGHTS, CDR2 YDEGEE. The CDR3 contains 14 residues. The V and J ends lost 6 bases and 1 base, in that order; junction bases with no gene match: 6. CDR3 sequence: CASNPRGGQETQYF. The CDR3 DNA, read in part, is TGTGCCAGCAACCCCCGCGGGGGCCAAGAGACC.

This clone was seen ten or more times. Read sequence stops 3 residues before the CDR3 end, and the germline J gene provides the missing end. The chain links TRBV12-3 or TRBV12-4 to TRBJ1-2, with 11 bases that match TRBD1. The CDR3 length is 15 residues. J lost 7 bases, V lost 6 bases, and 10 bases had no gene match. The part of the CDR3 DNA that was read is TGTGCCAGCAGACGCACAGGACAGGGGGCGGGTGGC. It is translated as CASRRTGQGAGG. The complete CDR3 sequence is CASRRTGQGAGGYTF.

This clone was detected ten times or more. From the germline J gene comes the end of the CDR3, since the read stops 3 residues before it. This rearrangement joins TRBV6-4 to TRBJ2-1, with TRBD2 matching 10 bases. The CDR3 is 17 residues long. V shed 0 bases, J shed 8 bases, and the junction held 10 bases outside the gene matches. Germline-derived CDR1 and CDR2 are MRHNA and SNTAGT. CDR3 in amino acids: CASSDSRASGSLDEQFF. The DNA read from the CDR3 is TGTGCCAGCAGTGACTCGAGGGCTAGCGGGAGCCTCGATGAG.

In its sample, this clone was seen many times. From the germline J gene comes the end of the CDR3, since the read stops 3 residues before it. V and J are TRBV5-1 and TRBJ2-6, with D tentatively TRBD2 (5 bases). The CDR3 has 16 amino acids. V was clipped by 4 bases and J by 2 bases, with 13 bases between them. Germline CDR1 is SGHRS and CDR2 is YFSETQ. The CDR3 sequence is CASSPSGLPGANVLTF. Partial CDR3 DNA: TGCGCCAGCAGCCCCTCGGGGTTGCCTGGGGCCAACGTC.

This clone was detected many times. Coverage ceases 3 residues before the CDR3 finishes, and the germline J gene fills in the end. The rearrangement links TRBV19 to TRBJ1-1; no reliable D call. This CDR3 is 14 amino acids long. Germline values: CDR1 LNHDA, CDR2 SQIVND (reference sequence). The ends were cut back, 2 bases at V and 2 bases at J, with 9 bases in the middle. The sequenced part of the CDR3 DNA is TGTGCCAGTAGTATATCAAGGGCTAACACTGAA. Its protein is CASSISRANTE. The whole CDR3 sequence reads CASSISRANTEAFF.

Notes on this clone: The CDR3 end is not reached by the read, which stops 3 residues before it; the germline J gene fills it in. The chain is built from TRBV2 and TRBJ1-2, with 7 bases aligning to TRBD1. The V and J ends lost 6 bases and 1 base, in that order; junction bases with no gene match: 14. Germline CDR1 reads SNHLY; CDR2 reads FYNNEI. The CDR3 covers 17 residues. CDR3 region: CASSPIPGQLDNYGYTF. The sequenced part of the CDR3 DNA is TGTGCCAGCAGCCCAATCCCGGGACAGTTGGATAACTATGGC.

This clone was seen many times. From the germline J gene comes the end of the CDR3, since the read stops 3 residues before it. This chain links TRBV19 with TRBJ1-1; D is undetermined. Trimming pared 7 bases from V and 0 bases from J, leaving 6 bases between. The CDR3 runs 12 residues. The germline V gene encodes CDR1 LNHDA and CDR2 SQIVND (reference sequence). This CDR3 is CASKQMNTEAFF. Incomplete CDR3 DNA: TGTGCCAGTAAACAGATGAACACTGAA. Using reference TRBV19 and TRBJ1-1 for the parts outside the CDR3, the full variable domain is DGGITQSPKYLFRKEGQNVTLSCEQNLNHDAMYWYRQDPGQGLRLIYYSQIVNDFQKGDIAEGYSVSREKKESFPLTVTSAQKNPTAFYLCASKQMNTEAFFGQGTRLTVV.

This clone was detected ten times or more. The part of the CDR3 DNA that was read is TGCAGTGCTCGGGACAGGGGGTTAGGC. Amino acids: CSARDRGLG. The whole CDR3 is CSARDRGLGYTF. The chain carries TRBV20-1 and TRBJ1-2, with 11 bases matching TRBD1. The read ends 3 residues shy of where the CDR3 ends; the end is completed using the germline J gene. The CDR3 sequence is 12 residues long. Germline values: CDR1 DFQATT, CDR2 SNEGSKA (reference sequence).